The 28 T cell receptor beta chains below all came from one sample that was sequenced in a study of T cell responses to AZD1222 COVID-19 vaccine. Method: immunoSEQ multiplex PCR; TCRdb's copy keeps in-frame clones and lacks some. The table lists 140,000 to 150,000 clones, roughly four fifths of them singletons. The sequences come from peripheral blood, collected on day 0 of MenACWY control vaccination. These receptors came from an adult in good health.

This sequence joins TRBV13 and TRBJ2-3; D not resolved. The CDR3 is made up of 13 amino acids. V lost 6 bases, J lost 0 bases, and 7 bases lay in between. Per germline, CDR1 PRHDT and CDR2 FYEKMQ (reference sequence). The DNA for the CDR3 is TGTGCCAGCAGGTCCTCTAGCACAGATACGCAGTATTTT. Translation gives CASRSSSTDTQYF.

Only a few counts were recorded for this clone. The V and J genes are TRBV4-1 and TRBJ1-6; 7 bases line up with TRBD1. The CDR3 sequence is 15 residues long. With V trimmed by 5 bases and J by 7 bases, 8 bases remained unmatched. The germline V gene has CDR1 MGHRA and CDR2 YSYEKL. The CDR3 here is CASSVSGTENSPLHF. The CDR3, as DNA: TGCGCCAGCAGCGTCTCCGGGACAGAGAATTCACCCCTCCACTTT.

The chain joins TRBV7-8 to TRBJ1-1; 7 bases are shared with TRBD1. Unmatched junction bases numbered 6, after V lost 1 base and J lost 1 base. This CDR3 has 16 amino acids. Germline CDR1 SGHVS, CDR2 FQNEAQ. The DNA of the CDR3 is TGTGCCAGCAGCTTAGGCAGGGGGAATCGGAACACTGAAGCTTTCTTT. It codes for CASSLGRGNRNTEAFF.

V is TRBV9 and J is TRBJ2-1; 11 bases agree with TRBD1. The CDR3 is made up of 15 amino acids. Trimming at V came to 2 bases and at J to 6 bases, leaving 4 bases not matched to a gene. CDR1 is SGDLS, CDR2 YYNGEE, per germline. DNA for the CDR3: TGTGCCAGCAGCGTCGGACAGGGGGCGGTCAATGAGCAGTTCTTC. Its protein product is CASSVGQGAVNEQFF.

The chain recombines TRBV10-1 with TRBJ1-2; 7 nucleotides line up with TRBD1. In germline, CDR1 is WNHNN, CDR2 SYGVQD (reference sequence). This CDR3 comprises 13 residues. Trimming at V came to 5 bases and at J to 8 bases, leaving 8 bases not matched to a gene. This chain's CDR3 is CASSPGTAGGYTF. In DNA, the CDR3 is TGCGCCAGCAGTCCCGGGACAGCTGGAGGCTACACCTTC.

The chain links TRBV3-1 (or the pseudogene TRBV3-2) to TRBJ1-3; D remains unclear. This CDR3 region has 16 residues. The germline V and J ends were trimmed by 1 base and 4 bases, with 14 bases remaining between them. Per the germline V gene, CDR1 is LGHDT and CDR2 is YNNKEL (reference sequence). CDR3: CASSQAHGRSGNTIYF. The CDR3 DNA is TGTGCCAGCAGCCAAGCCCACGGGCGCAGCGGAAACACCATATATTTT.

The chain has TRBV6-5 and TRBJ1-5; D is perhaps TRBD1 (6 bases). The CDR3 runs to 12 residues. V was clipped by 6 bases and J by 5 bases, with 8 bases between them. The germline V gene encodes CDR1 MNHEY and CDR2 SVGAGI. CDR3 nucleotide sequence: TGTGCCAGCAGGCAGGGGTATCAGCCCCAGCATTTT. Its translation: CASRQGYQPQHF.

The V call is TRBV21-1, the J call TRBJ2-7; TRBD1, as called in the table, went unchecked against the DNA. TRBV21-1 is deemed a pseudogene. The CDR3 contains 13 residues. CDR3 in amino acids: CAIHRTGTFEQYV. The CDR3, as DNA: TGTGCCATACACCGGACAGGGACATTCGAGCAGTACGTC.

The chain employs TRBV28 and TRBJ1-4; the D is unclear. Germline CDR1 MDHEN, CDR2 SYDVKM. This CDR3 region has 14 residues. The ends were cut back, 6 bases at V and 0 bases at J, with 8 bases in the middle. In nucleotides, the CDR3 is TGTGCCAGCAGCGCACCTCCAACTAATGAAAAACTGTTTTTT. It codes for CASSAPPTNEKLFF.

The chain recombines TRBV3-1 (or the pseudogene TRBV3-2) with TRBJ2-7; D is undetermined. CDR1 LGHDT and CDR2 YNNKEL come from the germline V gene (reference sequence). The CDR3 contains 13 residues. V was pared by 1 base and J by 6 bases, with 10 bases between. The CDR3 nucleotides read TGTGCCAGCAGCCAAGTGGCCGGAACCGAGCAGTACTTC. Its protein product is CASSQVAGTEQYF.

The chain couples TRBV14 to TRBJ2-3; TRBD2 might be the D (6 bases). CDR3 length: 16 residues. V was shortened by 0 bases and J by 2 bases, with 12 bases between the two germline ends. The germline V gene has CDR1 SGHDN and CDR2 FVKESK. In DNA form, the CDR3 reads TGTGCCAGCAGCCAAGATGGGGACTGGTACACAGATACGCAGTATTTT. Amino acid sequence: CASSQDGDWYTDTQYF.

V gene TRBV9 combines with J gene TRBJ2-6, with D unresolved. In germline, CDR1 is SGDLS, CDR2 YYNGEE. CDR3 length: 15 amino acids. V lost 0 bases and J lost 4, with 8 bases in between. CDR3 in DNA: TGTGCCAGCAGCGTAGGTCCGGACGGGGCCAACGTCCTGACTTTC. It translates to CASSVGPDGANVLTF.

This clone was seen only a few times. This chain connects TRBV6-5 to TRBJ2-2, with D perhaps TRBD1 or TRBD2 (6 bases each). V lost 6 bases, J lost 5 bases, and 16 bases lay in between. The CDR3 consists of 15 residues. The germline V gene encodes CDR1 MNHEY and CDR2 SVGAGI. The CDR3 DNA is TGTGCCAGCAGAGGGGGGAGCTCCCGTACCGGGGAGCTGTTTTTT. Amino acids: CASRGGSSRTGELFF.

The V and J genes are TRBV6-5 and TRBJ1-4, with unresolved D. There are 14 residues in the CDR3. From germline, CDR1 is MNHEY and CDR2 SVGAGI. The V end lost 6 bases, the J end lost 8 bases, and 16 bases lay between the germline ends. The CDR3 loop reads CASRDSTLGEKLFF. The CDR3 coding sequence is TGTGCCAGCAGAGATTCCACCCTGGGGGAAAAACTGTTTTTT.

This clone was counted once. The chain carries TRBV6-5 and TRBJ1-3; the D gene is possibly TRBD1 (5 bases). The CDR3 is made up of 12 amino acids. The germline CDR1 and CDR2 sequences are MNHEY and SVGAGI. The ends were cut back, 6 bases at V and 5 bases at J, with 8 bases in the middle. The CDR3, as DNA: TGTGCCAGCAGGGGGGTGAGAAACACCATATATTTT. Its translation: CASRGVRNTIYF.

Only a few counts were recorded for this clone. This chain joins TRBV16 and TRBJ1-2, with 8 bases aligning to TRBD1. V was clipped by 5 bases and J by 8 bases; unmatched bases: 10. The CDR3 runs 14 residues. The germline V gene has CDR1 KGHSY and CDR2 FQNENV. CDR3 loop: CASSKISGQGGYTF. The DNA for the CDR3 is TGTGCCAGCAGCAAAATCAGCGGACAGGGAGGCTACACCTTC. The whole variable domain, filled in from reference TRBV16 and TRBJ1-2, reads GEEVAQTPKHLVRGEGQKAKLYCAPIKGHSYVFWYQQVLKNEFKFLISFQNENVFDETGMPKERFSAKCLPNSPCSLEIQATKLEDSAVYFCASSKISGQGGYTFGSGTRLTVV.

The V and J genes are TRBV7-8 and TRBJ1-1; D not certain. Trimming removed 2 bases from V and 0 bases from J, with 7 bases in between. Germline V gives CDR1 SGHVS, CDR2 FQNEAQ. This CDR3 contains 14 residues. The CDR3 region is CASSLQPVNTEAFF. CDR3 coding DNA: TGTGCCAGCAGCTTACAGCCCGTGAACACTGAAGCTTTCTTT.

This chain connects TRBV15 to TRBJ2-7; D tentatively fits TRBD1 or TRBD2 (5 bases each). V was trimmed by 0 bases and J by 0 bases, leaving 12 bases between them. This CDR3 spans 16 amino acids. CDR1 LNHNV and CDR2 YYDKDF come from the germline V gene (reference sequence). The CDR3 reads CATSRDKGTGSYEQYF. The CDR3 bases are TGTGCCACCAGCAGAGACAAAGGGACGGGCTCCTACGAGCAGTACTTC.

The V call is TRBV9, the J call TRBJ2-1; 8 bases are a match to TRBD2. The CDR3 spans 16 residues. V was clipped by 0 bases and J by 5 bases; unmatched bases: 7. Looked up from germline, CDR1 is SGDLS and CDR2 is YYNGEE. The CDR3 sequence: CASSVAPSAGDNEQFF. The CDR3 region has the DNA TGTGCCAGCAGCGTAGCCCCCTCAGCGGGGGACAATGAGCAGTTCTTC.

This clone showed up just a few times. The genes are TRBV19 and TRBJ1-2; D not resolved. CDR3 size: 16 residues. From germline, CDR1 is LNHDA and CDR2 SQIVND (reference sequence). V was cut by 8 bases and J by 1 base, with 20 bases left in between. The chain's CDR3 is CASRPPGRSFNYGYTF. The DNA for the CDR3 is TGTGCCAGTCGGCCCCCGGGCAGATCGTTTAACTATGGCTACACCTTC.

This chain connects TRBV5-8 to TRBJ2-7; 10 bases are a match to TRBD1. Trimming removed 4 bases from V and 4 bases from J; junction bases left unmatched: 5. CDR1 SGHTS and CDR2 YDEGEE come from the germline V gene. The CDR3 has 14 residues. In DNA, the CDR3 is TGTGCCAGCAGCCTTGGACAGGGGGGGTACGAGCAGTACGTC. Amino acid sequence: CASSLGQGGYEQYV.

This chain connects TRBV6-5 to TRBJ1-2; TRBD1 agrees at 8 bases. The germline V gene has CDR1 MNHEY and CDR2 SVGAGI. The CDR3 sequence is 13 residues long. After removal of 6 bases from V and 7 bases from J, the junction contained 7 bases not matched to a gene. CDR3 in DNA: TGTGCCAGCAGCTTACAGGGGGAAAGTGGCTACACCTTC. Its protein is CASSLQGESGYTF.

This chain connects TRBV5-5 to TRBJ2-3; D is unclear. CDR3 length equals 14 residues. Trimming pared 4 bases from V and 0 bases from J, leaving 9 bases between. CDR1 and CDR2 (germline): SGHKS, YYEKEE (reference sequence). This chain's CDR3 is CASSPLASTDTQYF. Written as DNA, the CDR3 is TGTGCCAGCAGCCCGCTTGCTAGCACAGATACGCAGTATTTT.

The chain links TRBV6-5 to TRBJ1-4; D is perhaps TRBD1 (5 bases). This CDR3 has 15 residues. The V end was cut by 10 bases, the J end by 0 bases, with 15 bases between. The V gene's germline CDR1 is MNHEY and CDR2 SVGAGI. CDR3 amino acids: CATSPATATNEKLFF. In DNA form, the CDR3 reads TGTGCCACCTCCCCAGCGACAGCAACTAATGAAAAACTGTTTTTT.

The chain recombines TRBV3-1 (or the pseudogene TRBV3-2) with TRBJ2-2, with D perhaps matching TRBD2 (6 bases). The V gene lost 3 bases and the J gene lost 3 bases, with 8 bases spanning the gap. The CDR3 contains 14 residues. CDR1 and CDR2 from the germline V gene are LGHDT and YNNKEL (reference sequence). For the CDR3, the DNA is TGTGCCAGCAGCCACAGCGGGTACACCGGGGAGCTGTTTTTT. The encoded protein is CASSHSGYTGELFF.

The chain is built from TRBV2 and TRBJ2-1; TRBD1 might be the D (5 bases). Trimming stripped 5 bases from V and 4 bases from J, with 15 bases between. CDR1 is SNHLY and CDR2 is FYNNEI in the germline V gene. The CDR3 is 15 amino acids. In DNA form, the CDR3 reads TGTGCCAGCAGTTCAAACACCCAGGGATACAATGAGCAGTTCTTC. Residues: CASSSNTQGYNEQFF.

The rearrangement joins TRBV28 to TRBJ2-7, with 9 bases aligning to TRBD1. The CDR3 runs to 15 residues. The J segment lost 3 bases and the V segment lost 5 bases, leaving 8 bases of the junction unmatched. Per germline, CDR1 MDHEN and CDR2 SYDVKM. CDR3 region: CASSPTGTGFYEQYV. As DNA, the CDR3 is TGTGCCAGCAGTCCGACCGGGACAGGGTTCTACGAGCAGTACGTC.

The chain joins TRBV6-6 to TRBJ2-1; TRBD2 agrees at 7 bases. V lost 6 bases to trimming and J lost 3 bases; unmatched junction nucleotides: 8. The germline CDR1 and CDR2 sequences are MNHNY and SVGAGI (reference sequence). This CDR3 has 15 amino acids. DNA for the CDR3: TGTGCCAGCAGGTGGGGGGGGACGTACTACAATGAGCAGTTCTTC. It yields the protein CASRWGGTYYNEQFF.